This entry is about one T cell receptor beta chain. What this receptor recognizes is not known. Per-base quality was not reported, and no clone a single base away is much larger than it. Collaborating institutions collected whole blood in K2EDTA tubes following their own protocols. For TCRbeta analysis, collaborators shipped samples as frozen whole blood, isolated PBMCs, or DNA extracted from either of those sample types. Trimming takes 4 bases off V and 4 bases off J; junction bases not matched to a gene: 6. The cysteine opens and the phenylalanine closes a CDR3 of 14 amino acids. The kept DNA is CDR3 alone, 42 bases in frame from the first base. The germline V gene sets CDR1 to MDHEN and CDR2 to SYDVKM. The immunoSEQ Assay, a bias-controlled multiplex PCR, was used to amplify TCRbeta CDR3 regions from genomic DNA. The authors processed their data as follows. The number of nucleated cells in each sample was estimated by amplification of reference gene primers within the assay. Sequence reads were collapsed and filtered to measure the absolute abundance of every unique TCRbeta CDR3 rearrangement. For each sample, productive Simpson clonality was calculated by taking the square root of Simpson's diversity index across productive rearrangements. This immuneACCESS table, as held by TCRdb, lists in-frame sequences with V and J called but not all clones. Of the missing ones, under half trace to an unresolved V gene in checked studies; the others have no known cause. The V and J calls and clone size come from that table; D and trimming were worked out from the DNA. In this sample the table shows 29,000 or so clones, 80% to 90% of which occur a single time. The top ten hold around 10% of the sample.

This sample stems from a study of blood T cell repertoires in COVID-19 (TCRdb year 2020). About the study as a whole: Samples covering the acute and convalescent phases of COVID-19 were provided by collaborators in the United States, Italy and Spain. The prospective study material was composed of cDNA or gDNA derived from T cells, B-cell-depleted T cells, or PBMCs. Subjects who had been exposed to COVID-19, were actively infected with it, or had recovered from it provided the deeply sampled blood TCRbeta repertoires that made up the dataset. A freely available public database, intended as a resource for researchers studying the immune response to SARS-CoV-2, is where the repertoires were released. The samples were drawn from two sources: the first 160 participants of the ongoing ImmuneRACE study, and 1,200 or so subjects contributed by 6 global collaborators. A de-identified subject ID, COVID-19 status, age in years and sex were almost always included in the sample metadata. Where HLA class I and class II types were available, the types were taken from metadata supplied by the sample provider, not from assay-based typing.

Broad study findings and their caveats: The quantity of clinical and demographic metadata differed by source and by participant and was supplied without curation.

The receptor's source is a man in his 60s with acute or convalescent COVID-19. Here the chain combines TRBV28 and TRBJ1-2, and 7 junction bases match TRBD1. The specimen sequenced was peripheral blood. The CDR3 here reads CASSSGTAPYGYTF. The bases are TGTGCCAGCAGTTCCGGGACAGCCCCCTATGGCTACACCTTC.